The clone carrying this T cell receptor beta chain appeared many times. Its specificity is not known. This record comes from a study of Graves' ophthalmopathy and Graves' hyperthyroidism. Hyperthyroidism is called stable when no ophthalmopathy develops within 18 months of follow-up. Hyperthyroidism patients were newly diagnosed, ill under 2 months, and aged 18 to 65 years. Overall study results and limits: Most thyroid-expanded clonotypes exceeding 0.001 frequency were also found in blood. Stable hyperthyroidism and ophthalmopathy were told apart by a 13-signature model, which achieved around 90% sensitivity and around 80% specificity.

This CDR3 comprises 17 residues. With 0 bases clipped from V and 2 bases from J, the junction kept 8 bases outside the gene matches. Germline lookup yields CDR1 SGDLS and CDR2 YYNGEE. The TCR beta CDR3 regions underwent amplification from RNA transcripts. The workflow started with a first-round RT-PCR run with HTBI primers and then moved on to a second-round multiplex PCR. TCRdb passed the multiplex PCR reads through MiXCR, listing each CDR3 protein once. The data hold hundreds of thousands of distinct CDR3 sequences, with around a fifth observed a single time. The receptor comes from a woman under 30 with stable Graves' hyperthyroidism. Sequenced: peripheral blood. The chain uses TRBV9 and TRBJ2-7, with TRBD2 matching 10 bases. CDR3 nucleotides: TGTGCCAGCAGCGTAGAGGGGGCTAGCGGGAGCCCCTACGAGCAGTACTTC. Encoded protein: CASSVEGASGSPYEQYF.